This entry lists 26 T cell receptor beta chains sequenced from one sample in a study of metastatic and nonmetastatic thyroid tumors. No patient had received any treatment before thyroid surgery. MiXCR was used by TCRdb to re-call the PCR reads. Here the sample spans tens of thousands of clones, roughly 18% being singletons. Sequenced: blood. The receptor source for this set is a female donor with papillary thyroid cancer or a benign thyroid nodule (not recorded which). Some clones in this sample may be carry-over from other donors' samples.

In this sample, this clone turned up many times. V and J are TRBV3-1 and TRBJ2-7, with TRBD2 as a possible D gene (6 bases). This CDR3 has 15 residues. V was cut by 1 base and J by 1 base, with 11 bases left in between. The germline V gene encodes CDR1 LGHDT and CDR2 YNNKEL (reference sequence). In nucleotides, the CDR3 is TGTGCCAGCAGCCAAGTGGGGGGAAGGTCCTACGAGCAGTACTTC. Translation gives CASSQVGGRSYEQYF.

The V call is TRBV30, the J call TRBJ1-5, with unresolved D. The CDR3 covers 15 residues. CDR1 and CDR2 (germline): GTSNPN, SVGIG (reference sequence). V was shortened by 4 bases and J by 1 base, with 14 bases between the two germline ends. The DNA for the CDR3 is TGTGCCTGGACCCTAGGAATCGGGAGCAATCAGCCCCAGCATTTT. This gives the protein CAWTLGIGSNQPQHF.

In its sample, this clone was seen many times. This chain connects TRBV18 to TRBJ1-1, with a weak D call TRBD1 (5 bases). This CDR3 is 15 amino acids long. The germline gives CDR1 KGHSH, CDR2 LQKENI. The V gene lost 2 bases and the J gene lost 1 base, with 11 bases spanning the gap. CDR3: CASSPFQGENTEAFF. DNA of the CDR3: TGTGCCAGCTCACCATTTCAGGGAGAGAACACTGAAGCTTTCTTT.

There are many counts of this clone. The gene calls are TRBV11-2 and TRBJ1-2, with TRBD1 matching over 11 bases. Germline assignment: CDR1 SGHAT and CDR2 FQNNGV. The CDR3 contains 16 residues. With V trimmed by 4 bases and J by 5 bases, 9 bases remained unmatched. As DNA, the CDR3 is TGTGCCAGCAGCTCCGGACAGGGGGCCAGTTCATATGGCTACACCTTC. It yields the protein CASSSGQGASSYGYTF.

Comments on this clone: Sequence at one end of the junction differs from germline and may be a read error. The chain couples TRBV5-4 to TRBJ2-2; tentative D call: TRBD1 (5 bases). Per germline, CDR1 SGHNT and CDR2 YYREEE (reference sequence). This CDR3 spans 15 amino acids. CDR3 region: CASSLQGHDTWELFF. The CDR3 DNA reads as TGTGCCAGCAGCTTGCAGGGTCACGACACCTGGGAGCTGTTTTTT.

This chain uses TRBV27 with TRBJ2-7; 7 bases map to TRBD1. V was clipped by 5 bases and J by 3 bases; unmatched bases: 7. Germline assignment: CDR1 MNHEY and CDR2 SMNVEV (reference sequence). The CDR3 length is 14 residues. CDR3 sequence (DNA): TGTGCCAGCAGTCACTCGGACAGGAACTACGAGCAGTACTTC. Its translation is CASSHSDRNYEQYF.

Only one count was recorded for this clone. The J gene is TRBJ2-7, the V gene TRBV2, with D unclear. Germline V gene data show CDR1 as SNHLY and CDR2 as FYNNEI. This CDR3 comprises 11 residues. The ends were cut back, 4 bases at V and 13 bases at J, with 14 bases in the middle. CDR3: CASSANDENYF. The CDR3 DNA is TGTGCCAGCAGTGCTAACGACGAGAACTACTTC.

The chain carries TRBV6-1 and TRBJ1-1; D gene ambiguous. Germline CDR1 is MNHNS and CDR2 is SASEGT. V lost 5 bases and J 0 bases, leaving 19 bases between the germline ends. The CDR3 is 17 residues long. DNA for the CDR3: TGTGCCAGCAGTCCAACGTTCATGAAAATCATGAACACTGAAGCTTTCTTT. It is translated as CASSPTFMKIMNTEAFF.

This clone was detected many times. Here the CDR3 reads CASRSGQVNTEAFF. The CDR3 nucleotides read TGTGCCAGCAGGTCAGGACAGGTTAACACTGAAGCTTTCTTT. The V and J genes are TRBV6-1 and TRBJ1-1; 7 positions agree with TRBD1. Germline assignment: CDR1 MNHNS and CDR2 SASEGT. The CDR3 consists of 14 residues. The V segment lost 6 bases and the J segment 2 bases; nucleotides outside the gene matches: 6.

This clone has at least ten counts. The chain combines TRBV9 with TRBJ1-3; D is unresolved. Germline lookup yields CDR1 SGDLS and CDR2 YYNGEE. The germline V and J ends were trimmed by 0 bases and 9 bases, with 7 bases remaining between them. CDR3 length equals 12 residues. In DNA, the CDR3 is TGTGCCAGCAGCGTAGAACCGGGCACCATATATTTT. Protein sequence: CASSVEPGTIYF.

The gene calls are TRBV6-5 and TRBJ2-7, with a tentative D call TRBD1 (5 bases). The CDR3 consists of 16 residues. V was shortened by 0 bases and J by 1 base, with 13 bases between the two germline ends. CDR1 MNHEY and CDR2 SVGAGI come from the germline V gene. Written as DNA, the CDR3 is TGTGCCAGCAGTTACTCAGTGACAGTGGGGTCCTACGAGCAGTACTTC. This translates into CASSYSVTVGSYEQYF.

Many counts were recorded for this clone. CDR3 in amino acids: CASSPSTGLTGELFF. The CDR3 nucleotides are TGTGCCAGCAGCCCCTCGACAGGTCTCACCGGGGAGCTGTTTTTT. This chain links TRBV7-6 with TRBJ2-2, with D perhaps matching TRBD1 (6 bases). Trimming took 5 bases from V and 4 from J, leaving 14 bases between them. The CDR3 has 15 residues. Per germline, CDR1 SGHVS and CDR2 FNYEAQ. The full variable domain, rest sourced from reference TRBV7-6 and TRBJ2-2, is GAGVSQSPRYKVTKRGQDVALRCDPISGHVSLYWYRQALGQGPEFLTYFNYEAQQDKSGLPNDRFSAERPEGSISTLTIQRTEQRDSAMYRCASSPSTGLTGELFFGEGSRLTVL.

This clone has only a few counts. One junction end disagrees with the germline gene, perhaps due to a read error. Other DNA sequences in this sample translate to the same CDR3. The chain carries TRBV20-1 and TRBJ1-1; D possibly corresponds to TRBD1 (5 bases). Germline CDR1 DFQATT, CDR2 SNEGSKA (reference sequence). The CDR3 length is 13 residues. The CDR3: CSAGLGANTEAFF. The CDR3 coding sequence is TGCAGTGCGGGGCTAGGGGCTAACACTGAAGCCTTCTTT.

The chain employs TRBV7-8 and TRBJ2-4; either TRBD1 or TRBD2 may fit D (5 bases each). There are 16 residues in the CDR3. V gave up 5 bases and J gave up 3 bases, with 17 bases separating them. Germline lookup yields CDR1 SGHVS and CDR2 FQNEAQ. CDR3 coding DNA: TGTGCCAGCAGCCGACTCCCGGGGACGGTCAAAAACATTCAGTACTTC. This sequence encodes CASSRLPGTVKNIQYF.

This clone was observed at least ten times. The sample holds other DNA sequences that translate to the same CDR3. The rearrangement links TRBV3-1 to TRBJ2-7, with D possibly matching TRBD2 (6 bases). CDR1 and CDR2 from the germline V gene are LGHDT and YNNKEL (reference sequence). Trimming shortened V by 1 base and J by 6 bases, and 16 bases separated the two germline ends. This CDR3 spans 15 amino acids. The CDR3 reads CASSQGSGTPREQYF. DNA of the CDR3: TGTGCCAGCAGCCAAGGTTCCGGGACTCCCCGCGAGCAGTACTTC.

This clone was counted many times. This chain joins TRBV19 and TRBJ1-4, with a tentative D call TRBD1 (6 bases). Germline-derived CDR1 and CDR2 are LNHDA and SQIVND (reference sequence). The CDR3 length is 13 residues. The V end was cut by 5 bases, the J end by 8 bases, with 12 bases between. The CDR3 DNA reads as TGTGCCAGTAGTCCCCAAGGGGGAGAAAAACTGTTTTTT. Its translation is CASSPQGGEKLFF.

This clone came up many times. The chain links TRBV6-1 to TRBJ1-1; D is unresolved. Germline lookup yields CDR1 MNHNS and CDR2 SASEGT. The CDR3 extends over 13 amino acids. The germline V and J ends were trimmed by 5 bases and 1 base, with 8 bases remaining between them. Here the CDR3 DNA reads TGTGCCAGCAGTCGGGTTGGGAACACTGAAGCTTTCTTT. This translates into CASSRVGNTEAFF.

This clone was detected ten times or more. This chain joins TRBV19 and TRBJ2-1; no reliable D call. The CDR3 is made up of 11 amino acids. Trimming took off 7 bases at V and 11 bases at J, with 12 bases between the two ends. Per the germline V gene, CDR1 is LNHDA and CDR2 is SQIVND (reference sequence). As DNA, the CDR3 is TGTGCCAGTATGGGCTACCGACAGCAGTTCTTC. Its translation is CASMGYRQQFF.

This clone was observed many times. The CDR3 bases are TGCGCCAGCAGCCAACGATCGCTAGCGGGAGAAGGCGAGCAGTTCTTC. The encoded protein is CASSQRSLAGEGEQFF. The J gene is TRBJ2-1, the V gene TRBV5-1; 10 bases match TRBD2. The CDR3 length is 16 residues. Germline values: CDR1 SGHRS, CDR2 YFSETQ. V was clipped by 4 bases and J by 10 bases; unmatched bases: 14. Looking up the rest from reference TRBV5-1 and TRBJ2-1 gives the full variable domain: KAGVTQTPRYLIKTRGQQVTLSCSPISGHRSVSWYQQTPGQGLQFLFEYFSETQRNKGNFPGRFSGRQFSNSRSEMNVSTLELGDSALYLCASSQRSLAGEGEQFFGPGTRLTVL.

CDR3 nucleotide sequence: TGTGCCAGCAGTACCCGGACAGGGGGGGCCACTGAAGCTTTCTTT. Its translation: CASSTRTGGATEAFF. This sequence joins TRBV6-1 and TRBJ1-1, with 10 nucleotides matching TRBD1. CDR1 and CDR2 (germline): MNHNS, SASEGT. The V and J ends lost 5 bases and 4 bases, in that order; junction bases with no gene match: 7. The CDR3 is 15 amino acids.

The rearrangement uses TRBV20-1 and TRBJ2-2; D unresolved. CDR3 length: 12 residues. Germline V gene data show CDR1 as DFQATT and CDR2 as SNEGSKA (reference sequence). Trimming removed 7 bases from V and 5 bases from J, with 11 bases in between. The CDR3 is CSVYSVTGELFF. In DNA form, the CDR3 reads TGCAGTGTCTACTCAGTGACCGGGGAGCTGTTTTTT.

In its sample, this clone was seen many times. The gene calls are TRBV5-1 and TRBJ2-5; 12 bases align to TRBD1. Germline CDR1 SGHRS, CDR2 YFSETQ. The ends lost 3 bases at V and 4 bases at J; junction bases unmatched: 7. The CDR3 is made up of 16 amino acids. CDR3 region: CASSSGTGGTGETQYF. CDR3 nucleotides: TGCGCCAGCAGCTCAGGGACAGGGGGCACAGGAGAGACCCAGTACTTC.

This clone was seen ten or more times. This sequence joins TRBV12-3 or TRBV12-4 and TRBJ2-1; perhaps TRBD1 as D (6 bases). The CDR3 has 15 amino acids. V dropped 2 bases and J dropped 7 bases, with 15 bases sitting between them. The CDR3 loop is CASSLYRAAGNEQFF. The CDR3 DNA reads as TGTGCCAGCAGTTTATACAGGGCGGCTGGGAATGAGCAGTTCTTC.

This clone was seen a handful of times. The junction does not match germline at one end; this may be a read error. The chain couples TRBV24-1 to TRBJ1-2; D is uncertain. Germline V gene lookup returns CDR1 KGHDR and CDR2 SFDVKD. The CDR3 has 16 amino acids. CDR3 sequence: CATSDTRVGKDYCYTF. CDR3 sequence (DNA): TGTGCCACCAGTGATACTCGGGTAGGGAAGGACTATTGCTACACCTTC.

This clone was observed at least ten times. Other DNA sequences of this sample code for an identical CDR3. CDR3 coding DNA: TGTGCCATCAGTGAGCCGAGGGCTGGGGGAGAGACCCAGTACTTC. This encodes CAISEPRAGGETQYF. The chain recombines TRBV10-3 with TRBJ2-5; D is perhaps TRBD1 or TRBD2 (5 bases each). This CDR3 is built from 15 residues. V was pared by 2 bases and J by 4 bases, with 14 bases between. Germline V gene lookup returns CDR1 ENHRY and CDR2 SYGVKD.

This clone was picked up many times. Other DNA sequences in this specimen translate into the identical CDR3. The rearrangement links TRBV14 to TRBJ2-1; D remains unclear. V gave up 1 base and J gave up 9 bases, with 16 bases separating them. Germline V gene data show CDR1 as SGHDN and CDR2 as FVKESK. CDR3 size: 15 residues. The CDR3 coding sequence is TGTGCCAGCAGCCAAGGGGGTAGTTTGCTCCTTGAGCAGTTCTTC. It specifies CASSQGGSLLLEQFF.